Each of the 32 T cell receptor beta chains below was sequenced from the same sample in a study of shared clonotypes between healthy human individuals. Repertoires were generated with immunoSEQ multiplex PCR, while TCRdb's copy carries only in-frame clones and drops some. The sample lists more than 2,000,000 clones, just over 90% occurring once. What was sequenced was naive CD4+ T cells from PBMCs. Subset specified: CD45RA+ positively selected. The receptors derive from a man aged 18 to 30 in good health. Some clones in this sample may be carry-over from other donors' samples.

V gene TRBV7-2 combines with J gene TRBJ1-3; 9 bases fit TRBD1. The CDR3 consists of 16 residues. Germline trimming cut 4 bases from V and 0 bases from J; bases unmatched to any gene: 4. Per the germline V gene, CDR1 is SGHTA and CDR2 is FQGNSA. The CDR3 reads CASSSGQGRSGNTIYF. The CDR3 region has the DNA TGTGCCAGCAGCTCGGGACAGGGACGCTCTGGAAACACCATATATTTT.

The chain has TRBV19 and TRBJ2-2; D uncertain. CDR1 LNHDA and CDR2 SQIVND come from the germline V gene (reference sequence). The CDR3 sequence is 15 residues long. Trimming removed 4 bases at V and 7 bases at J, with 16 bases between. The DNA of the CDR3 is TGTGCCAGTAGTAGTAGTTGGACCCCGGTCGGGGAGCTGTTTTTT. Its translation: CASSSSWTPVGELFF.

The chain carries TRBV7-9 and TRBJ2-7, with TRBD2 matching 12 bases. Germline trimming cut 5 bases from V and 3 bases from J; bases unmatched to any gene: 8. Germline-derived CDR1 and CDR2 are SEHNR and FQNEAQ (reference sequence). There are 16 residues in the CDR3. The CDR3 DNA is TGTGCCAGCAGCCACTTGACTAGCGGGAGTTTCTACGAGCAGTACTTC. Its protein product is CASSHLTSGSFYEQYF. The full variable domain, its missing parts supplied by reference TRBV7-9 and TRBJ2-7, is DTGVSQNPRHKITKRGQNVTFRCDPISEHNRLYWYRQTLGQGPEFLTYFQNEAQLEKSRLLSDRFSAERPKGSFSTLEIQRTEQGDSAMYLCASSHLTSGSFYEQYFGPGTRLTVT.

The V gene is TRBV5-4, the J gene TRBJ1-4; 8 nucleotides match TRBD1. The CDR3 sequence is 18 residues long. CDR1 is SGHNT, CDR2 YYREEE, per germline (reference sequence). With 2 bases clipped from V and 0 bases from J, the junction kept 9 bases outside the gene matches. CDR3 sequence reads: CASSFSGGGSATNEKLFF. Written as DNA, the CDR3 is TGTGCCAGCAGCTTCTCAGGGGGCGGGAGTGCAACTAATGAAAAACTGTTTTTT.

The V gene is TRBV30, the J gene TRBJ2-7; weak D call: TRBD1 (6 bases). Deletions cut 0 bases from V and 6 bases from J, with 9 bases between. Per the germline V gene, CDR1 is GTSNPN and CDR2 is SVGIG (reference sequence). The CDR3 runs 12 residues. The CDR3: CAWSVAGAEQYF. DNA of the CDR3: TGTGCCTGGAGTGTAGCAGGGGCCGAGCAGTACTTC.

The chain combines TRBV4-3 with TRBJ2-1; D not resolved. CDR3 length: 15 amino acids. Germline V gives CDR1 LGHNA, CDR2 YSLEER. V lost 2 bases to trimming and J lost 5 bases, with 13 bases between them. The CDR3 here is CASSQLTGSNNEQFF. The CDR3 bases are TGCGCCAGCAGCCAACTCACCGGGTCTAACAATGAGCAGTTCTTC.

This rearrangement joins TRBV7-9 to TRBJ2-7; TRBD2 aligns across 11 bases. The V and J ends lost 6 bases and 5 bases, in that order; junction bases with no gene match: 3. This CDR3 is built from 13 residues. Germline CDR1 and CDR2: SEHNR and FQNEAQ (reference sequence). The CDR3 sequence: CASRVTSGNEQYF. CDR3 DNA: TGTGCCAGCAGGGTGACTAGCGGGAACGAGCAGTACTTC.

This chain connects TRBV7-9 to TRBJ2-7, with 8 bases identical to TRBD1. V lost 0 bases and J lost 0; bases outside the gene matches: 4. This CDR3 spans 16 amino acids. The germline CDR1 and CDR2 sequences are SEHNR and FQNEAQ (reference sequence). This CDR3 reads CASSLARTGGSYEQYF. CDR3 DNA sequence: TGTGCCAGCAGCTTAGCTCGTACAGGGGGCTCCTACGAGCAGTACTTC.

The V gene is TRBV4-2, the J gene TRBJ2-5; 7 bases fit TRBD2. The CDR3 is 15 residues long. The V and J ends lost 4 bases and 1 base, in that order; junction bases with no gene match: 6. Germline V lookup: CDR1 LGHNA, CDR2 YNFKEQ. The CDR3 protein is CASSPGGRFQETQYF. CDR3 nucleotide sequence: TGTGCCAGCAGCCCCGGGGGGAGGTTCCAAGAGACCCAGTACTTC.

In the case of this clone: Other DNA sequences within the sample encode an identical CDR3. The genes are TRBV2 and TRBJ1-5; TRBD1 matches 7 bases. This CDR3 region has 13 residues. With V trimmed by 4 bases and J by 6 bases, 3 bases remained unmatched. The germline V gene encodes CDR1 SNHLY and CDR2 FYNNEI. CDR3 DNA: TGTGCCAGCAGTGGACAGGGAGGTCAGCCCCAGCATTTT. It translates to CASSGQGGQPQHF.

The V gene is TRBV10-3, the J gene TRBJ1-1; D is undetermined. The V gene's germline CDR1 is ENHRY and CDR2 SYGVKD. This CDR3 has 12 residues. The V and J ends lost 7 bases and 11 bases respectively, with 17 bases between them. CDR3 in DNA: TGTGCCATCAAAGATGTGGATATCGCGGCTTTCTTT. Protein sequence: CAIKDVDIAAFF.

The chain joins TRBV7-6 to TRBJ2-5, with D hard to call. The CDR3 covers 11 residues. Trimming removed 2 bases from V and 9 bases from J, with 7 bases in between. Germline V gives CDR1 SGHVS, CDR2 FNYEAQ. CDR3 sequence (DNA): TGTGCCAGCAGCTTATTCCCGGCCCAGTACTTC. This translates into CASSLFPAQYF.

The rearrangement joins TRBV7-3 to TRBJ2-1; 9 bases line up with TRBD2. The CDR3 length is 16 residues. In germline, CDR1 is SGHTA, CDR2 FQGTGA. The V segment lost 3 bases and the J segment 4 bases; nucleotides outside the gene matches: 7. CDR3 sequence reads: CASSLDPSGVYNEQFF. In DNA form, the CDR3 reads TGTGCCAGCAGCTTGGACCCTAGCGGGGTATACAATGAGCAGTTCTTC.

V is TRBV28 and J is TRBJ1-1; D may be TRBD1 (6 bases). The CDR3 extends over 12 amino acids. Germline CDR1 MDHEN, CDR2 SYDVKM. V dropped 6 bases and J dropped 5 bases, with 10 bases sitting between them. DNA of the CDR3: TGTGCCAGCAGGGGGGGGCAAACTGAAGCTTTCTTT. Translation: CASRGGQTEAFF. Supplemented by reference TRBV28 and TRBJ1-1, the full variable domain reads DVKVTQSSRYLVKRTGEKVFLECVQDMDHENMFWYRQDPGLGLRLIYFSYDVKMKEKGDIPEGYSVSREKKERFSLILESASTNQTSMYLCASRGGQTEAFFGQGTRLTVV.

The sample holds one count of this clone. The genes are TRBV6-5 and TRBJ2-7; no reliable D call. Trimming pared 2 bases from V and 5 bases from J, leaving 16 bases between. The CDR3 totals 15 residues. Germline V gene lookup returns CDR1 MNHEY and CDR2 SVGAGI. DNA of the CDR3: TGTGCCAGCAGTTACCTTACTTCCCTTTGGCACGAGCAGTACTTC. Translated, it gives CASSYLTSLWHEQYF.

As regards this clone: Different DNA sequences within this sample yield the same CDR3. The V gene is TRBV28, the J gene TRBJ2-2; D unresolved. The CDR3 totals 13 residues. Germline CDR1 MDHEN, CDR2 SYDVKM. Trimming left V 4 bases short and J 2 bases short, with 5 bases between. The CDR3 DNA follows: TGTGCCAGCAGTTCTCTTAACACCGGGGAGCTGTTTTTT. Translating gives CASSSLNTGELFF.

The V gene is TRBV28, the J gene TRBJ2-1; a weak D match, TRBD1 (6 bases). The CDR3 has 14 residues. In germline, CDR1 is MDHEN, CDR2 SYDVKM. V was clipped by 3 bases and J by 9 bases, with 15 bases between them. CDR3 region: CASSFQGIRSEQFF. The CDR3 DNA reads TGTGCCAGCAGTTTTCAGGGGATTAGGAGTGAGCAGTTCTTC.

A single count supports this clone. The rearrangement uses TRBV19 and TRBJ1-2; D is undetermined. CDR1 is LNHDA and CDR2 is SQIVND in the germline V gene (reference sequence). The CDR3 extends over 15 amino acids. Trimming took off 4 bases at V and 1 base at J, with 13 bases between the two ends. CDR3 DNA sequence: TGTGCCAGTAGTAATATCGCCAGCCGTAACTATGGCTACACCTTC. It specifies CASSNIASRNYGYTF.

The V and J genes are TRBV2 and TRBJ2-7; 7 nucleotides line up with TRBD1. With V trimmed by 2 bases and J by 2 bases, 3 bases remained unmatched. The CDR3 extends over 14 amino acids. Germline CDR1 SNHLY, CDR2 FYNNEI. In nucleotides, the CDR3 is TGTGCCAGCAGTGAACAAGGGACAGCCTACGAGCAGTACTTC. It specifies CASSEQGTAYEQYF. The full variable domain, rest sourced from reference TRBV2 and TRBJ2-7, is EPEVTQTPSHQVTQMGQEVILRCVPISNHLYFYWYRQILGQKVEFLVSFYNNEISEKSEIFDDQFSVERPDGSNFTLKIRSTKLEDSAMYFCASSEQGTAYEQYFGPGTRLTVT.

This clone appeared a few times. The chain has TRBV29-1 and TRBJ1-2; D call uncertain. Trimming took off 7 bases at V and 8 bases at J, with 20 bases between the two ends. CDR3 length: 13 residues. Germline assignment: CDR1 SQVTM and CDR2 ANQGSEA. The CDR3 sequence: CSAMVAQDRGYTF. CDR3 in DNA: TGCAGCGCAATGGTTGCCCAGGATCGCGGCTACACCTTC.

This clone was observed once. This chain connects TRBV5-1 to TRBJ2-1, with 12 bases lining up with TRBD2. The CDR3 runs 16 residues. CDR1 and CDR2 (germline): SGHRS, YFSETQ. The V and J ends lost 0 bases and 7 bases, in that order; junction bases with no gene match: 5. The CDR3: CASSLAPSGRVNEQFF. CDR3 DNA sequence: TGCGCCAGCAGCTTGGCCCCTAGCGGGAGGGTAAATGAGCAGTTCTTC.

The chain links TRBV4-1 to TRBJ1-6; D perhaps matches TRBD1 (5 bases). Germline loops: CDR1 MGHRA, CDR2 YSYEKL. Deletions cut 4 bases from V and 8 bases from J, with 18 bases between. The CDR3 spans 16 residues. The CDR3 nucleotides read TGCGCCAGCAGCCCCCGGGTAGGGACCATGGATTCACCCCTCCACTTT. Translation: CASSPRVGTMDSPLHF.

This chain connects TRBV7-9 to TRBJ2-2, with no clear D. Trimming removed 5 bases from V and 4 bases from J, with 11 bases in between. CDR1 is SEHNR and CDR2 is FQNEAQ in the germline V gene (reference sequence). This CDR3 is 14 amino acids long. As DNA, the CDR3 is TGTGCCAGCAGCGCCCGGCCGAGCACCGGGGAGCTGTTTTTT. This codes for CASSARPSTGELFF.

The chain uses TRBV4-1 and TRBJ2-5; D remains ambiguous. The V gene's germline CDR1 is MGHRA and CDR2 YSYEKL. The V end was cut by 1 base, the J end by 4 bases, with 10 bases between. The CDR3 is 14 residues long. The CDR3 DNA reads TGCGCCAGCAGCCAAGTGGTCGTTCGAGAGACCCAGTACTTC. Protein sequence: CASSQVVVRETQYF.

The CDR3 nucleotides read TGTGCCAGCTGGAGAGGAGCTAACTATGGCTACACCTTC. Protein product: CASWRGANYGYTF. The chain links TRBV6-5 to TRBJ1-2; D is unclear. Trimming removed 8 bases from V and 0 bases from J, with 10 bases in between. The CDR3 contains 13 residues. In germline, CDR1 is MNHEY, CDR2 SVGAGI.

This clone was found once. The gene calls are TRBV11-2 and TRBJ1-1, with no clear D. The CDR3 runs 15 residues. V was cut by 5 bases and J by 1 base, with 14 bases left in between. CDR1 is SGHAT, CDR2 FQNNGV, per germline. The CDR3 here is CASSPLGGKNTEAFF. CDR3 coding DNA: TGTGCCAGCAGCCCTCTCGGCGGCAAGAACACTGAAGCTTTCTTT.

Turning to this clone: The same CDR3 also results from other DNA sequences found in this sample. The chain joins TRBV5-1 to TRBJ2-5; TRBD1 matches 8 bases. This CDR3 spans 14 amino acids. With 4 bases clipped from V and 4 bases from J, the junction kept 6 bases outside the gene matches. Germline V lookup: CDR1 SGHRS, CDR2 YFSETQ. CDR3 residues: CASSPTGGGETQYF. In DNA form, the CDR3 reads TGCGCCAGCAGCCCAACAGGGGGAGGAGAGACCCAGTACTTC.

The gene calls are TRBV18 and TRBJ1-2; D gene ambiguous. The ends were cut back, 3 bases at V and 3 bases at J, with 14 bases in the middle. Germline V gene data show CDR1 as KGHSH and CDR2 as LQKENI. The CDR3 is made up of 15 amino acids. The CDR3 DNA follows: TGTGCCAGCTCACCCACCCCGGACGGGGACTATGGCTACACCTTC. It specifies CASSPTPDGDYGYTF.

In regard to this clone: This sample includes further DNA sequences coding for the same CDR3. The chain couples TRBV6-5 to TRBJ1-1, with a possible D match to TRBD1 (6 bases). CDR3 length: 16 residues. Trimming stripped 4 bases from V and 1 base from J, with 16 bases between. CDR1 is MNHEY, CDR2 SVGAGI, per germline. The CDR3 DNA reads TGTGCCAGCAGTTCGCGGGACGGACAGAAGAACACTGAAGCTTTCTTT. It codes for CASSSRDGQKNTEAFF.

V is TRBV5-1 and J is TRBJ2-5; 11 positions agree with TRBD2. CDR1 and CDR2 from the germline V gene are SGHRS and YFSETQ. The trim removed 4 bases at V and 3 bases at J, leaving 5 bases unmatched. The CDR3 consists of 15 residues. The CDR3 sequence: CASSKGTSGEETQYF. The CDR3 DNA reads TGCGCCAGCAGCAAGGGGACTAGCGGAGAAGAGACCCAGTACTTC.

This clone was detected only once. The chain recombines TRBV11-2 with TRBJ2-1; D is undetermined. The CDR3 loop spans 14 amino acids. CDR1 SGHAT and CDR2 FQNNGV come from the germline V gene. Trimming stripped 5 bases from V and 4 bases from J, with 12 bases between. The CDR3 sequence: CASSPTPPYNEQFF. CDR3 coding DNA: TGTGCCAGCAGCCCGACGCCGCCGTACAATGAGCAGTTCTTC.

The V and J genes are TRBV6-5 and TRBJ2-3; unclear D gene. The length of the CDR3 is 14 residues. The ends were cut back, 0 bases at V and 4 bases at J, with 8 bases in the middle. CDR1 and CDR2 from the germline V gene are MNHEY and SVGAGI. In DNA form, the CDR3 reads TGTGCCAGCAGTTACTCGAATGGTCCAGATACGCAGTATTTT. Its translation is CASSYSNGPDTQYF.